The source of this T cell receptor beta chain is a study of OX40 agonist ivuxolimab in advanced cancers. For the study at large: Each dose-escalation patient presented with hepatocellular carcinoma, melanoma, renal cell or head and neck cancer. General study points: In CD8+ T cells, expanded clones were on average more numerous than in CD4+.

Repertoires were generated with immunoSEQ multiplex PCR, while TCRdb's copy carries only in-frame clones and drops some. Here the sample spans tens of thousands of clones, 84% being singletons. Remarks on this clone: What it binds is unknown.

From germline, CDR1 is MDHEN and CDR2 SYDVKM. Trimming left V 6 bases short and J 2 bases short, with 19 bases between. This CDR3 contains 16 residues. The rearrangement uses TRBV28 and TRBJ1-2; D might be TRBD1 (5 bases). Sequencing was performed on CD4+ or CD8+ T cells sorted from blood, taken in a trial of the OX40 agonist ivuxolimab. The source of this sequence is an adult with an advanced solid tumor such as melanoma, head and neck, liver or kidney cancer. This CDR3 reads CASSPVSGTGNYGYTF. In nucleotides, the CDR3 is TGTGCCAGCAGCCCCGTGTCAGGGACGGGCAACTATGGCTACACCTTC.